These 5 T cell receptor beta chains were sequenced from one sample in a study of cytomegalovirus exposure and HLA in healthy donors. Primers included in the PCR were 60 Vbeta and 13 Jbeta primers. The method was immunoSEQ multiplex PCR; TCRdb's version includes in-frame clones alone and lacks a portion of them. This table holds more than 85,000 clones, about 70% found once. The sequenced sample was PBMCs. Every receptor here comes from a young woman in good health and CMV-seropositive.

This chain connects TRBV25-1 to TRBJ2-6, with 7 positions matching TRBD1. The CDR3 extends over 18 amino acids. The V gene end was trimmed by 4 bases and the J gene end by 0 bases; junction bases not matched to a gene: 9. The germline V gene encodes CDR1 MGHDK and CDR2 SYGVNS. The CDR3 spells CASSAGDSFYSGANVLTF. The DNA of the CDR3 is TGTGCCAGCAGTGCCGGGGACAGCTTTTACTCTGGGGCCAACGTCCTGACTTTC.

This chain uses TRBV5-1 with TRBJ2-7; a possible D gene is TRBD2 (5 bases). Germline loops: CDR1 SGHRS, CDR2 YFSETQ. V lost 4 bases and J 2 bases, leaving 13 bases between the germline ends. The CDR3 length is 14 residues. The CDR3 sequence: CASSEGPDTYEQYF. The CDR3 nucleotides are TGCGCCAGCAGCGAGGGTCCGGATACCTACGAGCAGTACTTC. Complete variable domain (other parts from reference TRBV5-1 and TRBJ2-7): KAGVTQTPRYLIKTRGQQVTLSCSPISGHRSVSWYQQTPGQGLQFLFEYFSETQRNKGNFPGRFSGRQFSNSRSEMNVSTLELGDSALYLCASSEGPDTYEQYFGPGTRLTVT.

This chain uses TRBV18 with TRBJ2-3, with 11 bases lining up with TRBD2. V shed 6 bases, J shed 4 bases, and the junction held 3 bases outside the gene matches. This CDR3 has 14 amino acids. Germline V gene data show CDR1 as KGHSH and CDR2 as LQKENI. CDR3 sequence: CASSGTSGSDTQYF. CDR3 DNA: TGTGCCAGCTCCGGGACTAGCGGTTCAGATACGCAGTATTTT.

The CDR3 nucleotides are TGTGCCAGTAGTACGACTAGCGGAAGCACCGGGGAGCTGTTTTTT. Translated, it gives CASSTTSGSTGELFF. The V and J genes are TRBV19 and TRBJ2-2; 9 positions agree with TRBD2. Looked up from germline, CDR1 is LNHDA and CDR2 is SQIVND (reference sequence). V lost 4 bases to trimming and J lost 4 bases; unmatched junction nucleotides: 4. The length of the CDR3 is 15 residues.

J is TRBJ2-1 and V is TRBV25-1, with D possibly matching TRBD2 (5 bases). CDR1 MGHDK and CDR2 SYGVNS come from the germline V gene. There are 14 residues in the CDR3. The ends were cut back, 7 bases at V and 4 bases at J, with 14 bases in the middle. The CDR3 DNA follows: TGTGCCAGCACTCCGCGAGGCGGGTACAATGAGCAGTTCTTC. Translated: CASTPRGGYNEQFF.